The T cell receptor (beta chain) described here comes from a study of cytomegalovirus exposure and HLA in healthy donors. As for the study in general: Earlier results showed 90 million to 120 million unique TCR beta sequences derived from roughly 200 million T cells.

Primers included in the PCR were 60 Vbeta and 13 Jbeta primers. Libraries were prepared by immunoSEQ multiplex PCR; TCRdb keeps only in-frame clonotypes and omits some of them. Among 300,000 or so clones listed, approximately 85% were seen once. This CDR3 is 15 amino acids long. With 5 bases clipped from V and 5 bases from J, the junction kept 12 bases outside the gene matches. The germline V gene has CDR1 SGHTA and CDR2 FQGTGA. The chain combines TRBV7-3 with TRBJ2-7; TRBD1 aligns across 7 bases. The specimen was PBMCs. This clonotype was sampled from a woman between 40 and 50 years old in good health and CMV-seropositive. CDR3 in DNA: TGTGCCAGCAGCCCCCTGACAGGGATTCGCCACGAGCAGTACTTC. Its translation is CASSPLTGIRHEQYF.